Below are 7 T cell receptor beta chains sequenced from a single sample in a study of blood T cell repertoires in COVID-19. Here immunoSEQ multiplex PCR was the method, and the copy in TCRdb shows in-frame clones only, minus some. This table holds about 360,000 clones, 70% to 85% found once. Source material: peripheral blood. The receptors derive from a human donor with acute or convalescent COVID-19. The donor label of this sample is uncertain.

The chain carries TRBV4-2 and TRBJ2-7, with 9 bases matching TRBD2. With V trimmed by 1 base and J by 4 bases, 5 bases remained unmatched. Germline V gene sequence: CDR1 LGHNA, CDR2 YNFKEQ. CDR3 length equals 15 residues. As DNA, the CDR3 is TGTGCCAGCAGCCAAGTTAGCGGGAGTTCTTACGAGCAGTACTTC. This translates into CASSQVSGSSYEQYF.

The CDR3: CASSMTSGGYTQYF. CDR3 bases: TGTGCCAGCAGCATGACTAGCGGGGGCTATACGCAGTATTTT. V usage is TRBV5-5 and J usage is TRBJ2-3; 12 bases align to TRBD2. Germline CDR1 is SGHKS and CDR2 is YYEKEE (reference sequence). This CDR3 is built from 14 residues. V dropped 4 bases and J dropped 7; count of bases not matched to a gene: 4.

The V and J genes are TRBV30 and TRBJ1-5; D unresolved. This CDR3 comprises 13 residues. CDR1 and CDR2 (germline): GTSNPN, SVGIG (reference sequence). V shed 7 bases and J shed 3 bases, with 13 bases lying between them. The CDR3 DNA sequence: TGTGCCTTCTCCCTACAGTCCAATCAGCCCCAGCATTTT. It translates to CAFSLQSNQPQHF.

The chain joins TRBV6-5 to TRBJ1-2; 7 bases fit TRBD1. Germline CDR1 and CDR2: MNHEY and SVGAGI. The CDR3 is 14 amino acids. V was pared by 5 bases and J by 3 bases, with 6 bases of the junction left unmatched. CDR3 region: CASSPVGQDYGYTF. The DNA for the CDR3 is TGTGCCAGCAGTCCCGTTGGACAGGACTATGGCTACACCTTC.

CDR3: CASSLASTLAGNGYTF. CDR3 sequence (DNA): TGTGCCAGCAGCTTAGCATCGACTCTCGCAGGGAATGGCTACACCTTC. The chain combines TRBV7-9 with TRBJ1-2, with D tentatively TRBD1 (5 bases). CDR3 length: 16 residues. Trimming stripped 0 bases from V and 6 bases from J, with 17 bases between. Germline values: CDR1 SEHNR, CDR2 FQNEAQ (reference sequence).

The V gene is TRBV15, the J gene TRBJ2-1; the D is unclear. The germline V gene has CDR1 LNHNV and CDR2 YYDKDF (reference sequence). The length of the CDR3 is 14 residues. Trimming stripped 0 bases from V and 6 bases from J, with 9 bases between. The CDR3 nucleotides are TGTGCCACCAGCAGAGATTTCTCCGGCAATGAGCAGTTCTTC. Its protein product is CATSRDFSGNEQFF.

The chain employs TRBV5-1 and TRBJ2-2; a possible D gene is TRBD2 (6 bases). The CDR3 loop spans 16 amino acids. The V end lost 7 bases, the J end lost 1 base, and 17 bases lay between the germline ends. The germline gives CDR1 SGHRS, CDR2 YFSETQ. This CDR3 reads CASRFGTGENTGELFF. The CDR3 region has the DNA TGCGCCAGCCGATTCGGTACGGGAGAGAACACCGGGGAGCTGTTTTTT.